The next 3 T cell receptor beta chains were all read from a single sample in a study of blood T cells in healthy people across ages. Then a second PCR, running roughly 7 to 11 cycles, was carried out with a sample-barcoded 5' primer and a J-beta primer mix. TCRdb analysed the 5' RACE reads with MiXCR anew, one entry per CDR3 protein. The sample includes 1.5 million to 2 million distinct CDR3 sequences, approximately 30% of them seen just once. The sample consisted of blood. The receptors were sampled from a woman in her 30s in good health.

In its sample, this clonotype was seen many times. The chain couples TRBV12-3 or TRBV12-4 to TRBJ2-1, with 10 positions matching TRBD2. J gave up 4 bases and V 7 bases, and 7 bases lay outside the gene matches. The CDR3 has 15 amino acids. In DNA form, the CDR3 reads TGTGCCAGCACCGGAGCGGGAGGGATATACAATGAGCAGTTCTTC. Residues: CASTGAGGIYNEQFF.

This clonotype was counted only a few times. This chain connects TRBV6-6 to TRBJ1-5; D may be TRBD1 (6 bases). The CDR3 length is 14 residues. The germline CDR1 and CDR2 sequences are MNHNY and SVGAGI (reference sequence). V was shortened by 2 bases and J by 3 bases, with 8 bases between the two germline ends. As DNA, the CDR3 is TGTGCCAGCAGTTACGGGGGCGTCAATCAGCCCCAGCATTTT. This translates into CASSYGGVNQPQHF.

This clonotype has just a few counts. The chain employs TRBV20-1 and TRBJ2-6; D may be TRBD2 (6 bases). The CDR3 length is 14 residues. V shed 6 bases and J shed 0 bases, with 9 bases lying between them. Germline assignment: CDR1 DFQATT and CDR2 SNEGSKA (reference sequence). As DNA, the CDR3 is TGCAGTGCATCCGGGGGCTCTGGGGCCAACGTCCTGACTTTC. Protein product: CSASGGSGANVLTF.